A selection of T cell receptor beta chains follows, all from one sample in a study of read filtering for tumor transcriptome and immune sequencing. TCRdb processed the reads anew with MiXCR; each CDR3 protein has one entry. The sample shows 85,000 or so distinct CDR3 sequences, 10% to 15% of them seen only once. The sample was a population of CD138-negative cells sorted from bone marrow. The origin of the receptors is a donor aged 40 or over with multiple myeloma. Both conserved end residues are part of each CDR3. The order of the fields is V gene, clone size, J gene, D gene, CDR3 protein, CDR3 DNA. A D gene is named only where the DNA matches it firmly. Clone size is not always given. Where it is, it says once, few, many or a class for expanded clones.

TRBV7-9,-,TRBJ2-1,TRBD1,CASSLGGQGGVVYEQFF,TGTGCCAGCAGCTTAGGAGGACAGGGGGGGGTGGTCTATGAGCAGTTCTTC
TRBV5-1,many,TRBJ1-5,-,CASSAGGDRPQHF,TGCGCCAGCAGTGCCGGGGGCGATCGGCCCCAGCATTTT
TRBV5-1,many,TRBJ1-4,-,CASSLQGNEKLFF,TGCGCCAGCAGCTTGCAGGGGAACGAAAAACTGTTTTTT
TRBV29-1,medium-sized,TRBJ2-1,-,CSARQNEQFF,TGCAGCGCACGACAAAATGAGCAGTTCTTC
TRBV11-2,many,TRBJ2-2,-,CASSLDRAARVDGELFF,TGTGCCAGCAGCTTAGATCGAGCGGCCAGGGTAGACGGGGAGCTGTTTTTT
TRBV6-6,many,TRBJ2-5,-,CASSYGPAQETQYF,TGTGCCAGCAGTTACGGGCCGGCTCAAGAGACCCAGTACTTC
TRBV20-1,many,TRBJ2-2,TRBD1,CSAEEAGQGISGELFF,TGCAGTGCTGAAGAGGCTGGACAGGGGATTTCCGGGGAGCTGTTTTTT
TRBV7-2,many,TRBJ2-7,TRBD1,CASSSRQGAGEQYF,TGTGCCAGCAGCTCCAGACAGGGGGCGGGAGAGCAGTACTTC
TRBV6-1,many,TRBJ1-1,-,CASSELFGGQAEAFF,TGTGCCAGCAGTGAATTATTTGGGGGGCAAGCTGAAGCTTTCTTT
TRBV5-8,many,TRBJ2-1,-,CASSSYRVRYNEQFF,TGTGCCAGCAGCTCATACAGGGTTAGATACAATGAGCAGTTCTTC
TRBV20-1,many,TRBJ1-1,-,CSAPTDGNTEAFF,TGCAGTGCCCCGACGGACGGAAACACTGAAGCTTTCTTT
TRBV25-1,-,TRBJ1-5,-,CASSEWCGSYQPQHF,TGTGCCAGCAGTGAATGGTGCGGGTCCTATCAGCCCCAGCATTTT
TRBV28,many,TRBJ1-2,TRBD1,CASRRTGSNYGYTF,TGTGCCAGCAGGAGGACAGGGAGTAACTATGGCTACACCTTC
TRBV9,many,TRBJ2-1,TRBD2,CASSVGGLVRGNEQFF,TGTGCCAGCAGCGTGGGAGGACTAGTCCGGGGCAATGAGCAGTTCTTC
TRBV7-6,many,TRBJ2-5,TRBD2,CASSPRTSGSMETQYF,TGTGCCAGCAGCCCACGGACTAGCGGGAGTATGGAGACCCAGTACTTC
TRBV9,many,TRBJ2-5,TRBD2,CASSVGTSGVQETQYF,TGTGCCAGCAGCGTCGGGACTAGCGGGGTTCAAGAGACCCAGTACTTC
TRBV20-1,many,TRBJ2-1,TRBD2,CSAYRTSGSNEQFF,TGCAGTGCTTATAGGACTAGCGGGAGCAATGAGCAGTTCTTC
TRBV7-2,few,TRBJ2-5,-,CAISLQETQYF,TGTGCCATCAGCTTACAGGAGACCCAGTACTTC
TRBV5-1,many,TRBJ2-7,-,CASSLVGTSSGEQYF,TGCGCCAGCAGCTTGGTGGGTACTAGCTCCGGCGAGCAGTACTTC
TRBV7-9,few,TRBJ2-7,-,CASSPRTPSYEQYF,TGTGCCAGCAGCCCCCGGACGCCATCCTACGAGCAGTACTTC
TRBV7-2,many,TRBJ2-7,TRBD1,CASSARDRGYEQYF,TGTGCCAGCAGCGCTCGGGACAGGGGCTACGAGCAGTACTTC
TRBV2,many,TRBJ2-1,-,CASSFLGVEQFF,TGTGCCAGCAGCTTTCTAGGGGTTGAGCAGTTCTTC
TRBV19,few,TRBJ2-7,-,CASSFEPKNEQYF,TGTGCCAGTAGTTTCGAACCTAAAAACGAGCAGTACTTC
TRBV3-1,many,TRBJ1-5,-,CASGRASNQPQHF,TGTGCCAGCGGAAGGGCAAGCAATCAGCCCCAGCATTTT
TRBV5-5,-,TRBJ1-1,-,CASSLGPETWAEAFF,TGTGCCAGCAGCTTGGGCCCCGAAACCTGGGCTGAAGCTTTCTTT
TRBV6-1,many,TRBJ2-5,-,CASSGLAETQYF,TGTGCCAGCAGTGGACTCGCAGAGACCCAGTACTTC
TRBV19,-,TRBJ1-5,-,CASSIGLYSNQPQHF,TGTGCCAGTAGTATAGGGCTGTATAGCAATCAGCCCCAGCATTTT
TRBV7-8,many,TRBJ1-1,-,CASSLAPLGALTEAFF,TGTGCCAGCAGCTTAGCTCCCCTGGGGGCTCTCACTGAAGCTTTCTTT